This TCR beta chain was captured by sequencing in a study of CD8 T cells in Susac syndrome. The CDR3 covers 17 residues. CDR1 is SQVTM and CDR2 is ANQGSEA in the germline V gene. With V trimmed by 7 bases and J by 6 bases, 19 bases remained unmatched. The RNA, about 0.5 to 1 ug, was put through reverse transcription using random hexamers. Multiplex PCR with immunoSEQ amplified the TCR beta CDR3 across 54 Vbeta and 13 Jbeta. TCRdb reprocessed the immunoSEQ multiplex PCR reads with MiXCR, giving one entry per CDR3 protein. Here the sample spans some 99,000 distinct CDR3 sequences, roughly 95% being singletons. TEMRA cells were FACS-enriched, while CD8+ and CD4+ T cells were negatively isolated.

Material for sequencing was CD4+ T cells from PBMCs. The V call is TRBV29-1, the J call TRBJ2-3; TRBD2 aligns across 10 bases. The source is a human donor in good health. Here the CDR3 DNA reads TGCAGCGCCTATAGCGGGGGGACCCGGACTCCATCTGATACGCAGTATTTT. Amino acids: CSAYSGGTRTPSDTQYF.